This T cell receptor (beta chain) was profiled in a study of blood T cell repertoires in COVID-19 (dated by TCRdb to the early 2020s). A note on the overall study: Samples from collaborators originated in the United States, Italy and Spain and spanned both the acute and convalescent phases of COVID-19. Nearly every sample came with metadata listing a de-identified subject ID, COVID-19 status, age in years and sex. The samples were drawn from two sources: the first 160 participants of the ongoing ImmuneRACE study, and 950 to 1,500 subjects contributed by 6 global collaborators. The repertoires were released in a freely available public database intended as a resource for research on the immune response to SARS-CoV-2. The material from the prospective study consisted of cDNA or gDNA derived from T cells, B-cell-depleted T cells, or PBMCs. Where HLA class I and class II types were available, the types were taken from metadata supplied by the sample provider, not from assay-based typing. The dataset comprised deeply sampled blood TCRbeta repertoires from subjects exposed to, actively infected with, or recovered from COVID-19. Overall study outcomes, separate from this receptor: How much clinical and demographic metadata was included differed by source and by participant, and the metadata was provided uncurated.

CDR1 and CDR2 are drawn from the germline V gene: MGHRA, YSYEKL. V gives up 0 bases and J gives up 4 bases, and the segment between their germline ends measures 15 bases. Reading from cysteine to phenylalanine, the CDR3 counts 17 amino acids. Only the CDR3 portion is preserved as DNA: 51 bases, with reading frame beginning at the first base. Whole blood was collected in K2EDTA tubes by collaborating institutions according to the institutions' own protocols. For TCRbeta analysis, collaborators shipped samples as frozen whole blood, isolated PBMCs, or DNA extracted from either of those sample types. Concerning this clone itself: Its antigen target is currently unknown. No quality values exist for individual bases; no much larger clone is one base distant.

The immunoSEQ Assay, a bias-controlled multiplex PCR, was used to amplify TCRbeta CDR3 regions from genomic DNA. Processing in the source paper ran as follows. The number of nucleated cells in each sample was estimated by amplification of reference gene primers within the assay. Sequence reads were collapsed and filtered to measure the absolute abundance of every unique TCRbeta CDR3 rearrangement. For each sample, productive Simpson clonality was calculated by taking the square root of Simpson's diversity index across productive rearrangements. TCRdb took this table from immuneACCESS and kept in-frame rearrangements with V and J called. Such tables lack part of the clones; where checked against another copy, unresolved V genes explain under half of the gap, and the rest is unexplained. V and J calls and clone size follow that table, whereas D and trimming were derived from the DNA. The sample table records about 670,000 clones; 85% to 90% of these occur just once. The ten largest clonotypes hold 0.2% to 0.3% of the sample.

The sequence joins TRBV4-1 to TRBJ2-2; the D gene cannot be named for sure. The source material was peripheral blood. The clonotype was recovered from a woman younger than 30 with acute or convalescent COVID-19. The sequence in DNA is TGCGCCAGCAGCCAAGAAGGAGCCAATTTTTTCACCGGGGAGCTGTTTTTT. Its protein product is CASSQEGANFFTGELFF.